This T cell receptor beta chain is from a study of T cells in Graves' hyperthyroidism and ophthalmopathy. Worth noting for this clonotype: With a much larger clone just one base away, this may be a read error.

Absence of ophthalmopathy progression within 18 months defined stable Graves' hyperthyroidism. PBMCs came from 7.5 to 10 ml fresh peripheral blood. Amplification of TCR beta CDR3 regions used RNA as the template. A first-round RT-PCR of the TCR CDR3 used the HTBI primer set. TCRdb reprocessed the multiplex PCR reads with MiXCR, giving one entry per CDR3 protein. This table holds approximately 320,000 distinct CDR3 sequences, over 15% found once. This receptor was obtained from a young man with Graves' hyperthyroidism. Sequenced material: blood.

CDR3 sequence: CASSQGETGVGDTQYF. The DNA of the CDR3 is TGCGCCAGCAGCCAAGGCGAGACAGGGGTGGGAGATACGCAGTATTTT. The chain has TRBV4-1 and TRBJ2-3, with 8 bases that match TRBD1. CDR3 length: 16 residues. The ends lost 1 base at V and 5 bases at J; junction bases unmatched: 8. From germline, CDR1 is MGHRA and CDR2 YSYEKL.